The rows below give T cell receptor beta chains drawn from one sample of a study of blood T cells in healthy people across ages. TCRdb fed the 5' RACE reads into MiXCR, producing one record per CDR3 protein. The sample holds 850,000 to 1,100,000 distinct CDR3 sequences, 30% to 40% seen once. What was sequenced was blood. Every receptor here comes from a man between 18 and 35 years old in good health. Both conserved end residues are part of each CDR3. Fields, in order: J gene, V gene, CDR3 protein.

j_call: TRBJ2-3
v_call: TRBV27
cdr3_aa: CASSPSGGTLHTQYF

j_call: TRBJ1-1
v_call: TRBV12-3/TRBV12-4
cdr3_aa: CASTGQGQNTEAFF

j_call: TRBJ2-1
v_call: TRBV7-9
cdr3_aa: CASSGGTSGPYNEQFF

j_call: TRBJ2-5
v_call: TRBV11-2
cdr3_aa: CASSPELQETQYF

j_call: TRBJ2-7
v_call: TRBV28
cdr3_aa: CASSLRSDPSSYEQYF

j_call: TRBJ2-1
v_call: TRBV25-1
cdr3_aa: CASSIGRGPNRAYNEQFF

j_call: TRBJ1-2
v_call: TRBV4-1
cdr3_aa: CASNHLVETDMTVYGYTF

j_call: TRBJ1-4
v_call: TRBV3-1
cdr3_aa: CASSAGHDNEKLFF

j_call: TRBJ2-5
v_call: TRBV5-6
cdr3_aa: CASSFWTSQETQYF

j_call: TRBJ1-4
v_call: TRBV9
cdr3_aa: CASSPTPSGAVDEKLFF

j_call: TRBJ2-5
v_call: TRBV7-9
cdr3_aa: CASSFILAGSDPRQYF